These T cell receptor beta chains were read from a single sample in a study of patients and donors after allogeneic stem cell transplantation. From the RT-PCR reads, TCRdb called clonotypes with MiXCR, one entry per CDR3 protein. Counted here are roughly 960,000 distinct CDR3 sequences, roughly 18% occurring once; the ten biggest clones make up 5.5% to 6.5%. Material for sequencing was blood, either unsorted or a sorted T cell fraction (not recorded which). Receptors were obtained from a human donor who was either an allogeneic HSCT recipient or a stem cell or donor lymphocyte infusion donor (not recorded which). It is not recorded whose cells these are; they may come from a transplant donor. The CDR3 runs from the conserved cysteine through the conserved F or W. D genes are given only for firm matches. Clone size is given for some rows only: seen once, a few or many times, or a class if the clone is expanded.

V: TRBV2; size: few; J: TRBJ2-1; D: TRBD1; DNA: TGTGCCATCGAACAGGGGAATGAGCAGTTCTTC; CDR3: CAIEQGNEQFF
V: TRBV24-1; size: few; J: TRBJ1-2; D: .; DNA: TGTGCCACCAGTGATTTGAGGCAGGGGAAGCGTGGCTACACCTTC; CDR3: CATSDLRQGKRGYTF
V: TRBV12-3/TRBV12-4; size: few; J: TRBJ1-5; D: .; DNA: TGTGCCAGCAGTACCGCCCCCGAGGGTCAGCCCCAGCATTTT; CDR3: CASSTAPEGQPQHF
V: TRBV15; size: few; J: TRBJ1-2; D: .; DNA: TGTGCCACCGCGGGCCACACTAACTATGGCTACACCTTC; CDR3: CATAGHTNYGYTF
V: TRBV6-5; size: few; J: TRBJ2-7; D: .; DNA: TGTGCCAGCAGTTACTCGAATAACGAGCAGTACTTC; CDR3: CASSYSNNEQYF
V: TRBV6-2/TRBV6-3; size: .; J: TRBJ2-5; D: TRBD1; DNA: TGTGCCAGCAGTTACGAGGCAGGGGGCAGGGGGACCCAGTACTTC; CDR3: CASSYEAGGRGTQYF
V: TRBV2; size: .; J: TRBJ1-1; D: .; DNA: TGTGCCAGCTGTTCCATGGGAGGATTGAACACTGAAGCTTTCTTT; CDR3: CASCSMGGLNTEAFF
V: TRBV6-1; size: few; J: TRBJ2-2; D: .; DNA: TGTGCCAGCAGTGTCTTTTTAGCGGCGGCCGGGGAGCTGTTTTTT; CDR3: CASSVFLAAAGELFF
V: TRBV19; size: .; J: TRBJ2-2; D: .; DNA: TGTGCCAGTAGTATCGGACGAGCCGGGGAGCTGTTTTTT; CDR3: CASSIGRAGELFF
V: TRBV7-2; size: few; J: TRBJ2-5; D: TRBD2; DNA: TGTGCCAGCAGCTACGGGGGAGGGAAGACCCAGTACTTC; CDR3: CASSYGGGKTQYF
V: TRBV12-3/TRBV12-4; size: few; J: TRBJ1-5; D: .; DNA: TGTGCCAGCAGTTTAGGGCAGACAACTAAGCCCCAGCATTTT; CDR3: CASSLGQTTKPQHF
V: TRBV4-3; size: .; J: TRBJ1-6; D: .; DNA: TGCGCCAGCAGCCAAGATGGTCCCGGGAGCTCCTATAATTCACCCCTCCACTTT; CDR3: CASSQDGPGSSYNSPLHF
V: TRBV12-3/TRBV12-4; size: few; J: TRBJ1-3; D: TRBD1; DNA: TGTGCCAGCAGGTGGGGGACAGCAAGCTCTGGAAACACCATATATTTT; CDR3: CASRWGTASSGNTIYF
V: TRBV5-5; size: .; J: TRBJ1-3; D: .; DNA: TGTGCCAGCAGCTTGAATCCTGGGGGAAACACCATATATTTT; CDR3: CASSLNPGGNTIYF
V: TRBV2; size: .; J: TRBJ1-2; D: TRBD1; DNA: TGTGCCAGCAGGGGAACAGGGGGCGGATGGCGTGGCTACACCTTC; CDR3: CASRGTGGGWRGYTF
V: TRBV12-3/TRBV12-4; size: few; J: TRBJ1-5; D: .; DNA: TGTGCCAGCAGTTTAGGTCGCAGAGCTGATAGCAATCAGCCCCAGCATTTT; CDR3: CASSLGRRADSNQPQHF
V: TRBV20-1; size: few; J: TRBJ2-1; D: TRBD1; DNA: TGCAGTGCTAGGGGGGACAGGTTACTGAATGAGCAGTTCTTC; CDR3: CSARGDRLLNEQFF
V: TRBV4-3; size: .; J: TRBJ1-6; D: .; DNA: TGCGCCAGCAGCCAAGATCCTGGTATTTCACCCCTCCACTTT; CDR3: CASSQDPGISPLHF
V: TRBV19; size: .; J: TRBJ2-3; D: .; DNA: TGTGCCAGTAGTATGGGGGTCGCAGATACGCAGTATTTT; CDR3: CASSMGVADTQYF
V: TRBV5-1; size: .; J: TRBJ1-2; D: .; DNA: TGCGCCAGCAGCTTGGCCGAATATTGGAGGCCCCTTAGCGGCTACACCTTC; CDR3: CASSLAEYWRPLSGYTF
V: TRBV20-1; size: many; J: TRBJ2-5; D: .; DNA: TGCAGTGCTAACGTCCCAGACCAGACCCAGTACTTC; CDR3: CSANVPDQTQYF
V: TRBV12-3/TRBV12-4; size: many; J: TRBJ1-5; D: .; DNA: TGTGCCAGCAGTTATTGGACAGTCTATAGCAATCAGCCCCAGCATTTT; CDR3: CASSYWTVYSNQPQHF
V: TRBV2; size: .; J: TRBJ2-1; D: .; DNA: TGTGCCAGCAGTGAATATAGTAGCGATGAGCAGTTCTTC; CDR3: CASSEYSSDEQFF
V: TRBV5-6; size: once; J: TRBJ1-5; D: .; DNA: TGTGCCAGCAGCGCGGGTCCTTACAATCAGCCCCAGCATTTT; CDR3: CASSAGPYNQPQHF
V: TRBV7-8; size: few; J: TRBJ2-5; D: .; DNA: TGTGCCAGCACAAATCCGGGACGACAAGAGACCCAGTACTTC; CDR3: CASTNPGRQETQYF
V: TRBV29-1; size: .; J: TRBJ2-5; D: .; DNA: TGCAGCGGGGGGTGGGAGACCCAGTACTTC; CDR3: CSGGWETQYF
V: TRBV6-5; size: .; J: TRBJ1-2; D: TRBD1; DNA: TGTGCCAGCAGTTACAACAGGGGCCAGGGTGGCTACACCTTC; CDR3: CASSYNRGQGGYTF
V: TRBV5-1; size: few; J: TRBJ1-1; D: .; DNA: TGCGCCAGCAGCAGCCGGGACGCTCCTGAAGCTTTCTTT; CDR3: CASSSRDAPEAFF
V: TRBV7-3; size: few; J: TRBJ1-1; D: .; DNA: TGTGCCAGCAGCCCCCGAGGACAGCCAGAAGCTTTCTTT; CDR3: CASSPRGQPEAFF
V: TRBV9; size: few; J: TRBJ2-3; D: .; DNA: TGTGCCAGCAGCGTAGTGGTACAAGATACGCAGTATTTT; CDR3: CASSVVVQDTQYF
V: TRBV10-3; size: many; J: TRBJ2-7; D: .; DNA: TGTGCCATCAGCGGGACCTCCTACGAGCAGTACTTC; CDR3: CAISGTSYEQYF
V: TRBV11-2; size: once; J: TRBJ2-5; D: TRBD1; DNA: TGTGCCAGCAGCTTAGTGCCCAGGGGGGAGACCCAGTACTTC; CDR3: CASSLVPRGETQYF
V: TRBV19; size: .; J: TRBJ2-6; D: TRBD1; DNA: TGTGCCAGTAAACCATCCCGGGACAGGGGGTCCGGGGCCAACGTCCTGACTTTC; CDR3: CASKPSRDRGSGANVLTF
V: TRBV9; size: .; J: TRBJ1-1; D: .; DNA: TGTGCCAGCAGCGTCTCACCGAACACTGAAGCTTTCTTT; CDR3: CASSVSPNTEAFF
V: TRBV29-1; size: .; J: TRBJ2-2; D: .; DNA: TGCAGCGTTGAATCCGATTCCGGGGAGCTGTTTTTT; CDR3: CSVESDSGELFF
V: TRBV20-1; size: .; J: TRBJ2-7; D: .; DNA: TGCAGTGCTAGATTCCTTCCGGGGGAGCAGTACTTC; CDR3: CSARFLPGEQYF
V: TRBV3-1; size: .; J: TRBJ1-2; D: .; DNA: TGTGCCAGCAGCCGAAGCGGGGGGGCTAACTATGGCTACACCTTC; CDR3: CASSRSGGANYGYTF
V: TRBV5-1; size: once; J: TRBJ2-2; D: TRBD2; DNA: TGCGCCAGCAGCTTGGTTCCTAGCGGGGGTCCCACCGGGGAGCTGTTTTTT; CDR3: CASSLVPSGGPTGELFF
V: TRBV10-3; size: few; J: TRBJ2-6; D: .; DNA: TGTGCCATCAGCGTGACAGGTACATCCTCTGGGGCCAACGTCCTGACTTTC; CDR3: CAISVTGTSSGANVLTF
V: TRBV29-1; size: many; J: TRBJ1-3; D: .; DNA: TGCAGCGTCAGGGAATCTGGAAACACCATATATTTT; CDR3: CSVRESGNTIYF
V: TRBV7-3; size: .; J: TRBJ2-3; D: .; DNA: TGTGCCAGCAGCTTGAGTAACCCCGCAGATACGCAGTATTTT; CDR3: CASSLSNPADTQYF
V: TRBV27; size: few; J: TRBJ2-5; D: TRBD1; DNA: TGTGCCAGTAGAAGACAGGGATCAAGAAAACAGGAGACCCAGTACTTC; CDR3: CASRRQGSRKQETQYF
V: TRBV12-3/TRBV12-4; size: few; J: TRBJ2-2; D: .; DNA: TGTGCCAGCAGTTTCCCGGGGAACACCGGGGAGCTGTTTTTT; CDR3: CASSFPGNTGELFF
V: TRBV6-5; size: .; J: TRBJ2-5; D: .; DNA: TGTGCCAGCAGTTCCCTGGGACTCGTGCTAACCCAGTACTTC; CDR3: CASSSLGLVLTQYF
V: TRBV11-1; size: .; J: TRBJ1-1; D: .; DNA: TGTGCCAGCGCTGGCACTGAAGCTTTCTTT; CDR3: CASAGTEAFF
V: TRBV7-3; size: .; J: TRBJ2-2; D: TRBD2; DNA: TGTGCCAGCAGCTTAGGCCCGGAACTAGCGGTCACCGGGGAGCTGTTTTTT; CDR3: CASSLGPELAVTGELFF
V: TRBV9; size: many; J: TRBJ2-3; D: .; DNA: TGTGCCAGCAGCGCAGGGACGGCAGATACGCAGTATTTT; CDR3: CASSAGTADTQYF
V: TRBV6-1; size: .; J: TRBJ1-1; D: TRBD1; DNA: TGTGCCAGCAGTAAACCCCGGCAGGGGGGGGTCACTGAAGCTTTCTTT; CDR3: CASSKPRQGGVTEAFF
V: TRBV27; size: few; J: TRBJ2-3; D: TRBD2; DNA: TGTGCCAGCAGTTCACCCGGGAGGGCCTCCGATACGCAGTATTTT; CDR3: CASSSPGRASDTQYF
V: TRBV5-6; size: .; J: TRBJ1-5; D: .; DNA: TGTGCCAGCAGTTCCGACACCGATCAGCCCCAGCATTTT; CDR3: CASSSDTDQPQHF
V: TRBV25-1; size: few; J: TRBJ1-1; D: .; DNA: TGTGCCAGCAGTGAACAGGGTTACACTGAAGCTTTCTTT; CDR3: CASSEQGYTEAFF
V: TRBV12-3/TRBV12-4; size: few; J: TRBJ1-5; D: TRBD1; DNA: TGTGCCAGCAGTTGGGGACAGGGCCAACCTAATAGCAATCAGCCCCAGCATTTT; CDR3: CASSWGQGQPNSNQPQHF